The 7 T cell receptor beta chains below were found in one sample sequenced in a study of blood T cell repertoires in COVID-19. Assay used: immunoSEQ multiplex PCR; TCRdb lists only in-frame clones, some missing. The data hold about 88,000 clones, with less than 75% observed a single time. Material for sequencing was peripheral blood. These receptors all stem from a woman aged 55 to 70 in a cohort sampled during active or convalescent COVID-19.

This clone was counted only a few times. J is TRBJ1-1 and V is TRBV5-1, with 10 bases fitting TRBD1. In germline, CDR1 is SGHRS, CDR2 YFSETQ. Trimming removed 1 base from V and 4 bases from J; junction bases left unmatched: 4. This CDR3 contains 15 residues. The CDR3: CASSLSTGGGTEAFF. In DNA, the CDR3 is TGCGCCAGCAGCTTGTCGACAGGGGGCGGCACTGAAGCTTTCTTT.

This sequence joins TRBV11-3 and TRBJ2-5; D is possibly TRBD1 (6 bases). The CDR3 runs 13 residues. Germline-derived CDR1 and CDR2 are SGHNT and YENEEA. Trimming shortened V by 0 bases and J by 4 bases, and 6 bases separated the two germline ends. The CDR3 sequence: CASSLDRGETQYF. The CDR3 DNA reads as TGTGCCAGCAGCTTAGACAGGGGAGAGACCCAGTACTTC.

In this sample, this clone turned up once. V gene TRBV24-1 combines with J gene TRBJ2-5; the match to TRBD2 covers 13 bases. CDR1 is KGHDR, CDR2 SFDVKD, per germline. This CDR3 region has 18 residues. J lost 1 base, V lost 2 bases, and 6 bases had no gene match. CDR3 DNA sequence: TGTGCCACCAGTGATTGGACCGGGACTAGCGGGGTCCAAGAGACCCAGTACTTC. It yields the protein CATSDWTGTSGVQETQYF.

This chain uses TRBV5-1 with TRBJ1-1; TRBD1 might be the D (5 bases). CDR1 is SGHRS and CDR2 is YFSETQ in the germline V gene. This CDR3 spans 13 amino acids. V was clipped by 5 bases and J by 0 bases, with 8 bases between them. The CDR3 DNA follows: TGCGCCAGCAGGGGGCAATTGAACACTGAAGCTTTCTTT. As protein: CASRGQLNTEAFF.

The chain carries TRBV7-9 and TRBJ1-1; D is undetermined. V was trimmed by 1 base and J by 3 bases, leaving 15 bases between them. This CDR3 contains 16 residues. CDR1 and CDR2 from the germline V gene are SEHNR and FQNEAQ (reference sequence). CDR3 in DNA: TGTGCCAGCAGCTTAGTGCGGATAAGGTGGGACACTGAAGCTTTCTTT. Translating it yields CASSLVRIRWDTEAFF.

CDR3 in DNA: TGTGCCAGCAGTGAAGGGGGACAGCCTCGCGTCGAGCAGTACTTC. Protein product: CASSEGGQPRVEQYF. The chain links TRBV2 to TRBJ2-7; 7 positions match TRBD1. Trimming at V came to 1 base and at J to 6 bases, leaving 9 bases not matched to a gene. The CDR3 consists of 15 residues. From germline, CDR1 is SNHLY and CDR2 FYNNEI.

The J gene is TRBJ2-7, the V gene TRBV19; D may be TRBD1 (5 bases). The CDR3 runs 16 residues. Trimming removed 3 bases at V and 6 bases at J, with 21 bases between. Germline V gene lookup returns CDR1 LNHDA and CDR2 SQIVND (reference sequence). CDR3 nucleotides: TGTGCCAGTAGTATGCTTTTCTCCGAGACAGTAACCGAGCAGTACTTC. Its translation is CASSMLFSETVTEQYF.